These 5 T cell receptor beta chains originate from one sample sequenced in a study of immune evolution from preneoplasia to lung adenocarcinoma (dated by TCRdb to the early 2020s). Library generation was performed with the immunoSEQ multiplex PCR assay. TCRdb retrieved this table from immuneACCESS and kept in-frame rearrangements only. Not all clones are present; in checked studies, unresolved V genes account for under half, and no reason is known for the remainder. This sample lists approximately 5,300 clones; roughly three quarters were detected once. About 20% of the sample is held by the ten biggest clonotypes. The material sequenced was FFPE adjacent normal lung tissue. These receptors all stem from a person aged 60-80 years with lung adenocarcinoma.

The CDR3 sequence: CASSTETTEKAHYEQYF. The CDR3 nucleotides are TGTGCCAGCAGCACCGAAACTACAGAGAAGGCTCACTACGAGCAGTACTTC. This chain links TRBV21-1 with TRBJ2-7. TRBV21-1 is flagged as a pseudogene. This CDR3 is built from 17 residues.

The chain uses TRBV21-1 and TRBJ2-7. TRBV21-1 has pseudogene status. The CDR3 consists of 16 residues. The CDR3, as DNA: TGTGCCAGCAGCAAAGCTGGGGGGCTACGGATCGACGAGCAGTACTTC. Its translation is CASSKAGGLRIDEQYF.

V gene TRBV6-1 combines with J gene TRBJ2-1; no clear D gene. Germline V gene sequence: CDR1 MNHNS, CDR2 SASEGT. Trimming pared 5 bases from V and 0 bases from J, leaving 5 bases between. CDR3 length: 13 amino acids. CDR3: CASSLDSYNEQFF. The CDR3 bases are TGTGCCAGCAGTCTGGACTCCTACAATGAGCAGTTCTTC.

This chain connects TRBV9 to TRBJ2-3; D might be TRBD2 (5 bases). CDR1 and CDR2 (germline): SGDLS, YYNGEE. V shed 3 bases and J shed 2 bases, with 25 bases lying between them. This CDR3 has 19 residues. In nucleotides, the CDR3 is TGTGCCAGCAGCGCCGACCCACTAAACCACTACGGGATCACAGATACGCAGTATTTT. It is translated as CASSADPLNHYGITDTQYF.

The rearrangement links TRBV19 to TRBJ2-2, with D possibly called TRBD1 or TRBD2 (5 bases each). This CDR3 is 12 amino acids long. V lost 5 bases and J lost 7, with 8 bases in between. In germline, CDR1 is LNHDA, CDR2 SQIVND (reference sequence). CDR3 in DNA: TGTGCCAGTAGTGTGGGGGACGGGGAGCTGTTTTTT. Its translation: CASSVGDGELFF. The full variable domain, completed using reference TRBV19 and TRBJ2-2, is DGGITQSPKYLFRKEGQNVTLSCEQNLNHDAMYWYRQDPGQGLRLIYYSQIVNDFQKGDIAEGYSVSREKKESFPLTVTSAQKNPTAFYLCASSVGDGELFFGEGSRLTVL.